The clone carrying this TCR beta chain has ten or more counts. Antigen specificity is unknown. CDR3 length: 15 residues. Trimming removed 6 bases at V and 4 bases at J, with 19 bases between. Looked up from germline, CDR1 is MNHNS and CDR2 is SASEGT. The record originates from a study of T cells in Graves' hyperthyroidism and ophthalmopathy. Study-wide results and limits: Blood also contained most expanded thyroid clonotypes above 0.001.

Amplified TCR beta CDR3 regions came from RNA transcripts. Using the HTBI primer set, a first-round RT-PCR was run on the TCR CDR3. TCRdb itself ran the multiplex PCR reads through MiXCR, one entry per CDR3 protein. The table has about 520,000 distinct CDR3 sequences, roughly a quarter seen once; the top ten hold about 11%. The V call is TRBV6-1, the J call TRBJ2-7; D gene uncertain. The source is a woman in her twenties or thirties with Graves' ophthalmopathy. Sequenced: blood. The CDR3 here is CASSPILGKGYEQYF. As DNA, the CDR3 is TGTGCCAGCAGCCCCATTTTGGGTAAAGGGTACGAGCAGTACTTC.